The following is a TCR beta chain sequence with its context. The source of the sample is a study of Ad26.COV2.S vaccination and SARS-CoV-2 variants. V was clipped by 1 base and J by 0 bases, with 6 bases between them. Germline values: CDR1 KGHSH, CDR2 LQKENI. The CDR3 loop spans 14 amino acids. The assay was immunoSEQ multiplex PCR, and TCRdb's table has in-frame clones only and misses some. In the table there are about 180,000 clones, around nine tenths of which are singletons. This receptor was obtained from a human donor who had recovered from COVID-19. Material: peripheral blood, obtained after recovery from COVID-19. The V gene is TRBV18, the J gene TRBJ1-1; a weak D match, TRBD1 (5 bases). The CDR3 is CASSPQGVNTEAFF. The CDR3 nucleotides are TGTGCCAGCTCACCACAAGGGGTGAACACTGAAGCTTTCTTT.